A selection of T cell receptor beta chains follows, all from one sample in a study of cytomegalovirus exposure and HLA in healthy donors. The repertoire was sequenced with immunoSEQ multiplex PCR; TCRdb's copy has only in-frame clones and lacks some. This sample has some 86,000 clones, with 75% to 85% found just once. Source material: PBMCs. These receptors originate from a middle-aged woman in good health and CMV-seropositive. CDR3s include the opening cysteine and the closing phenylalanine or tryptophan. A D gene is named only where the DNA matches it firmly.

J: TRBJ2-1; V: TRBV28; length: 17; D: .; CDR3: CASSSQSQGIFRNEQFF; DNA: TGTGCCAGCAGTTCCCAAAGCCAGGGGATCTTTCGCAATGAGCAGTTCTTC
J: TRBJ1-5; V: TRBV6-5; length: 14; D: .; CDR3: CASSEGDSRQPQHF; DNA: TGTGCCAGCAGTGAAGGGGATTCGAGGCAGCCCCAGCATTTT
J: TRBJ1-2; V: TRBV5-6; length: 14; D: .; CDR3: CASINRRRVYGYTF; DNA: TGTGCCAGCATCAATCGTCGCAGGGTCTATGGCTACACCTTC
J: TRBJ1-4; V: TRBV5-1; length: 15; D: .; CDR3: CASSFTGQEGEKLFF; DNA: TGCGCCAGCAGCTTTACAGGGCAAGAGGGGGAAAAACTGTTTTTT
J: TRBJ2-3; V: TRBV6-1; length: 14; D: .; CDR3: CASTRDSGTDTQYF; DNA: TGTGCCAGCACCCGGGATTCGGGCACAGATACGCAGTATTTT
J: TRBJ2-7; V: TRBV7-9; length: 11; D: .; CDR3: CASSSTGRQYF; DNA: TGTGCCAGCAGCTCTACAGGGCGGCAGTACTTC
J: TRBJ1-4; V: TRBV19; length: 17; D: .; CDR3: CASSFTDKIATNEKLFF; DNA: TGTGCCAGTAGTTTTACGGACAAGATTGCAACTAATGAAAAACTGTTTTTT
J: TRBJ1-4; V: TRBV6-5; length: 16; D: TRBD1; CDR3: CASSYSIRGPNEKLFF; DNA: TGTGCCAGCAGTTACTCGATTAGGGGGCCTAATGAAAAACTGTTTTTT
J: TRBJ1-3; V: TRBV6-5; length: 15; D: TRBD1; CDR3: CASSSGTASGNTIYF; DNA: TGTGCCAGCAGTTCCGGGACAGCCTCTGGAAACACCATATATTTT
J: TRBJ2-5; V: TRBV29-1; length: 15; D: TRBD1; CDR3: CSGWGGTGFGETQYF; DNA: TGCAGCGGTTGGGGGGGGACAGGGTTTGGGGAGACCCAGTACTTC
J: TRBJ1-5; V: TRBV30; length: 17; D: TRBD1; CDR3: CAWSVGVTGKGNQPQHF; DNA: TGTGCCTGGAGTGTGGGGGTGACAGGGAAAGGCAATCAGCCCCAGCATTTT
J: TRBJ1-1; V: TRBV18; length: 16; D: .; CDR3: CASSPPPGRGYTEAFF; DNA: TGTGCCAGCTCACCGCCGCCGGGCCGGGGGTACACTGAAGCTTTCTTT
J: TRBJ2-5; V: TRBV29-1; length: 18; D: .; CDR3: CSVEGPLGNGITQETQYF; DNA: TGCAGCGTTGAAGGTCCTTTAGGGAACGGGATAACCCAAGAGACCCAGTACTTC
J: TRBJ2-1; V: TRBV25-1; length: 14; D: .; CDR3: CASSSGIGYNEQFF; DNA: TGTGCCAGCAGTTCCGGGATTGGCTACAATGAGCAGTTCTTC
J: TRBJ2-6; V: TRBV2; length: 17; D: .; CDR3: CASSEAGGAGGANVLTF; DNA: TGTGCCAGCAGTGAAGCAGGAGGGGCGGGGGGGGCCAACGTCCTGACTTTC
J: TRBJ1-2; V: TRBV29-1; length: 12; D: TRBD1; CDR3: CSVGTGSYGYTF; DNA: TGCAGCGTTGGGACAGGGTCCTATGGCTACACCTTC
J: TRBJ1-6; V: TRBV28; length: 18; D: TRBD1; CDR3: CASSPPFPRTGGDSPLHF; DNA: TGTGCCAGCAGTCCCCCCTTTCCTCGGACAGGGGGTGATTCACCCCTCCACTTT
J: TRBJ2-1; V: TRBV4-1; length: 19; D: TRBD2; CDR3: CASSQVFERAGGRYNEQFF; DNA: TGCGCCAGCAGCCAAGTTTTCGAGAGAGCGGGAGGGCGTTACAATGAGCAGTTCTTC
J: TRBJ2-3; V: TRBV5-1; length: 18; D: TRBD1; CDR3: CASTPSGGSGIVTDTQYF; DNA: TGCGCCAGCACCCCGTCAGGGGGTTCAGGGATAGTGACAGATACGCAGTATTTT
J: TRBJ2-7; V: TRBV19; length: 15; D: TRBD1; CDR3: CASSTDGTARHEQYF; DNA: TGTGCCAGTAGTACCGACGGGACAGCGAGGCACGAGCAGTACTTC
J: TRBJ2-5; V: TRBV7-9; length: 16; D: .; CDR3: CASSLGTQGRTGTQYF; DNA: TGTGCCAGCAGCTTAGGCACCCAGGGGCGTACGGGGACCCAGTACTTC
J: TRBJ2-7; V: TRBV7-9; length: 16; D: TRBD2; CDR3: CASSHLAGVVLGEQYF; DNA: TGTGCCAGCAGCCACCTAGCGGGAGTGGTGTTAGGCGAGCAGTACTTC
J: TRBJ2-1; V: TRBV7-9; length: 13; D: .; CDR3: CASSFNSNNEQFF; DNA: TGTGCCAGCAGCTTTAACAGTAACAATGAGCAGTTCTTC